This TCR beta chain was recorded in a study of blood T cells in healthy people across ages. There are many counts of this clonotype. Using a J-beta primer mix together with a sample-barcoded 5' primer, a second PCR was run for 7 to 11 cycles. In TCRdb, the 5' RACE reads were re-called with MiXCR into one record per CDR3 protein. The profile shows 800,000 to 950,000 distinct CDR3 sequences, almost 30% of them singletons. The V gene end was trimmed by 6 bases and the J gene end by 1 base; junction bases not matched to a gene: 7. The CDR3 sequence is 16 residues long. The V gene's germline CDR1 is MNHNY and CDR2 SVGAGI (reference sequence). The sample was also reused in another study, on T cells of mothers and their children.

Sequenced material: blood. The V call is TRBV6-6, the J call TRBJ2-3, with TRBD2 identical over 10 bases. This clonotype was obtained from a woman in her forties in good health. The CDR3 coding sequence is TGTGCCAGCAGGCAGACTACTAGCGGGGGCACAGATACGCAGTATTTT. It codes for CASRQTTSGGTDTQYF.